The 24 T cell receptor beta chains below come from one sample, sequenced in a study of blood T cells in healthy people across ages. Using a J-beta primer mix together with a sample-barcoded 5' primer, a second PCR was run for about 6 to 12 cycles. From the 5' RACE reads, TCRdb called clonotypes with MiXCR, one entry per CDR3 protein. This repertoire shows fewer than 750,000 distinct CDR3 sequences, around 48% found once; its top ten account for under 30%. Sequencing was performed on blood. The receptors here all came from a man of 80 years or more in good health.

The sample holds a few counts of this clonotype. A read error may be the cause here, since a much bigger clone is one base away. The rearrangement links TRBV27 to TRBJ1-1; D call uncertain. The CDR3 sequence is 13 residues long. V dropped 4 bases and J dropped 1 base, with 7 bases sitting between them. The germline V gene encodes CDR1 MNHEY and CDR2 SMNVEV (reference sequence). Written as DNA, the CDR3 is TGTGCCAGCAGTTGGAGAGAGAACACTGAAGCTTTCTTT. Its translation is CASSWRENTEAFF.

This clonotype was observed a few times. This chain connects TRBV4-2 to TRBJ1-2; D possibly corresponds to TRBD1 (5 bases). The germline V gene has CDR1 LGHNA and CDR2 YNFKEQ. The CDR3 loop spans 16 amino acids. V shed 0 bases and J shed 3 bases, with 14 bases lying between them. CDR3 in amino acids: CASSQDAGGADYGYTF. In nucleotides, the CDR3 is TGTGCCAGCAGCCAAGACGCGGGGGGAGCTGACTATGGCTACACCTTC.

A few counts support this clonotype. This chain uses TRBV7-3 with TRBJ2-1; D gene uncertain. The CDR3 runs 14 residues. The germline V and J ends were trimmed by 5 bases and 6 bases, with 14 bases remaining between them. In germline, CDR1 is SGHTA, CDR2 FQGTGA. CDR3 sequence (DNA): TGTGCCAGCAGCAAACCTGGGCCTTTCAATGAGCAGTTCTTC. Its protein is CASSKPGPFNEQFF. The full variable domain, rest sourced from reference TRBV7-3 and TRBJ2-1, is GAGVSQTPSNKVTEKGKYVELRCDPISGHTALYWYRQSLGQGPEFLIYFQGTGAADDSGLPNDRFFAVRPEGSVSTLKIQRTERGDSAVYLCASSKPGPFNEQFFGPGTRLTVL.

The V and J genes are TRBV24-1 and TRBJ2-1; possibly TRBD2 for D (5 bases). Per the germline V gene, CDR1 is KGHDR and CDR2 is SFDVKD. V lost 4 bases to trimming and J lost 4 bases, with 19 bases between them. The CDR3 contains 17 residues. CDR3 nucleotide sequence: TGTGCCACCAGTGACCCGGTTGGACTGGCAAATTACAATGAGCAGTTCTTC. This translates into CATSDPVGLANYNEQFF.

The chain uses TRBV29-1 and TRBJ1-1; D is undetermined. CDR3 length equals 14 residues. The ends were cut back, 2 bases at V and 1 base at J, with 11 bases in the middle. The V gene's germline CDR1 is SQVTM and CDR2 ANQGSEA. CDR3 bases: TGCAGCGTTGAACTGTCGCTAGGGAACACTGAAGCTTTCTTT. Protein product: CSVELSLGNTEAFF. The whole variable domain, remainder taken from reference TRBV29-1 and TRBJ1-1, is SAVISQKPSRDICQRGTSLTIQCQVDSQVTMMFWYRQQPGQSLTLIATANQGSEATYESGFVIDKFPISRPNLTFSTLTVSNMSPEDSSIYLCSVELSLGNTEAFFGQGTRLTVV.

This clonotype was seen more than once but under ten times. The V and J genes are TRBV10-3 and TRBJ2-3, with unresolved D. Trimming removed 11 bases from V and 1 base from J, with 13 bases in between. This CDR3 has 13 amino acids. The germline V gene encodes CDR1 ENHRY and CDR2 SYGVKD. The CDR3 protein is CAAGISGTDTQYF. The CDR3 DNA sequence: TGTGCCGCCGGAATCTCAGGCACAGATACGCAGTATTTT.

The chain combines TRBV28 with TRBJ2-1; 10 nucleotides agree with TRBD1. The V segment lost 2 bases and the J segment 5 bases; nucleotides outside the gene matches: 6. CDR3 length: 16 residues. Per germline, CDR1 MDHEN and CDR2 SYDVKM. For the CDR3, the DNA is TGTGCCAGCAGTTTACTGGGACAGGGGTACCACAATGAGCAGTTCTTC. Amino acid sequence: CASSLLGQGYHNEQFF.

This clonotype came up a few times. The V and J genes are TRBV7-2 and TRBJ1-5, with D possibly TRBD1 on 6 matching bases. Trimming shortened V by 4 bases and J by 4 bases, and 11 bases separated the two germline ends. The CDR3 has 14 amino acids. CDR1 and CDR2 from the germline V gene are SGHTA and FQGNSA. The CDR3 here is CASSSGVTNQPQHF. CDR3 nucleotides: TGTGCCAGCAGCTCAGGGGTAACGAATCAGCCCCAGCATTTT.

CDR3 coding DNA: TGCAGTGCGCCGGGACAGGGGGTTTCGGGCAAAAACATTCAGTACTTC. Residues: CSAPGQGVSGKNIQYF. The chain has TRBV20-1 and TRBJ2-4, with 11 bases aligning to TRBD1. CDR3 length: 16 amino acids. J was trimmed by 3 bases and V by 6 bases; bases with no gene match: 10. CDR1 is DFQATT and CDR2 is SNEGSKA in the germline V gene (reference sequence).

The CDR3, as DNA: TGTGCTAGTGGTTTGGGCCAGACAGTCTCCTACGAGCAGTACTTC. It specifies CASGLGQTVSYEQYF. This chain joins TRBV12-5 and TRBJ2-7; D is perhaps TRBD1 (5 bases). The CDR3 runs to 15 residues. Trimming removed 1 base at V and 0 bases at J, with 10 bases between. CDR1 is LGHNT, CDR2 FRNRAP, per germline.

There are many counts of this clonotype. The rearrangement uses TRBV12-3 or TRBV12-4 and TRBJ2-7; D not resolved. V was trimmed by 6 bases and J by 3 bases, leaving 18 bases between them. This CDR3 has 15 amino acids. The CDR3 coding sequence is TGTGCCAGCAGCCCCGGTTTCTCCCGGCACTACGAGCAGTACTTC. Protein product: CASSPGFSRHYEQYF.

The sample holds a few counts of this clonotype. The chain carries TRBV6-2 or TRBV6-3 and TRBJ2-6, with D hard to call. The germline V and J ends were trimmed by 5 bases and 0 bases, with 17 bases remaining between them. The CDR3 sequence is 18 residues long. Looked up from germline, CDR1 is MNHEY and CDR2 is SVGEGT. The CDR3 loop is CASSRMRRDSSGANVLTF. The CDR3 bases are TGTGCCAGCAGTCGGATGAGAAGAGATAGCTCTGGGGCCAACGTCCTGACTTTC.

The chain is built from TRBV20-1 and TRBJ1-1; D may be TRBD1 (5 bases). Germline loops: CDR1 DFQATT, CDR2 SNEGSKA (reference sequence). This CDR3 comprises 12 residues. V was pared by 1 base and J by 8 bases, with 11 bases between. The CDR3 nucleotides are TGCAGTGCTAGAGGGGGGTCCTGGGAAGCTTTCTTT. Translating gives CSARGGSWEAFF.

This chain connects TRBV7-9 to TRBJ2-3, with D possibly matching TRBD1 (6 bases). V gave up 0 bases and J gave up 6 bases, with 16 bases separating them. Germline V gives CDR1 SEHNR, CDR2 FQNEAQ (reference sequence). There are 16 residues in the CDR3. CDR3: CASSLAGSRGTDTQYF. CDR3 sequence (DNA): TGTGCCAGCAGCTTAGCGGGTTCCAGGGGTACGGATACGCAGTATTTT.

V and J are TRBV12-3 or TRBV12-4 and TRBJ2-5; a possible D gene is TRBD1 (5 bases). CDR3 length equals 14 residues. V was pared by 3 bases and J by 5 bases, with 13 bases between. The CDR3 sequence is CASSFGRQSETQYF. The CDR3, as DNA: TGTGCCAGCAGTTTCGGCAGACAGTCCGAGACCCAGTACTTC.

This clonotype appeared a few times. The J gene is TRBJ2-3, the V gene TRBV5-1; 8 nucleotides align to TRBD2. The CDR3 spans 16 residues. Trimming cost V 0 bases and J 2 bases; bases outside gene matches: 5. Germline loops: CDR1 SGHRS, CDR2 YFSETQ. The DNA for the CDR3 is TGCGCCAGCAGCTTGGTGACTAGCGACTACACAGATACGCAGTATTTT. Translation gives CASSLVTSDYTDTQYF.

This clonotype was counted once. The CDR3 DNA reads as TGTGCCACCAGTGACGCCGGGACGGGAGGCTACGAGCAGTACTTC. It translates to CATSDAGTGGYEQYF. The chain uses TRBV24-1 and TRBJ2-7; 7 nucleotides match TRBD2. CDR3 size: 15 residues. The germline V gene has CDR1 KGHDR and CDR2 SFDVKD. The V and J ends lost 4 bases and 3 bases, in that order; junction bases with no gene match: 8.

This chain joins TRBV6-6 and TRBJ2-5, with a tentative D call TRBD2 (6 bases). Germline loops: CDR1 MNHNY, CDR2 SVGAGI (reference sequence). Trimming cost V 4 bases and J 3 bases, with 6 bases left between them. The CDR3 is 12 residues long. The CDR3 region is CASSWGEETQYF. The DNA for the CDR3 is TGTGCCAGCAGTTGGGGGGAAGAGACCCAGTACTTC.

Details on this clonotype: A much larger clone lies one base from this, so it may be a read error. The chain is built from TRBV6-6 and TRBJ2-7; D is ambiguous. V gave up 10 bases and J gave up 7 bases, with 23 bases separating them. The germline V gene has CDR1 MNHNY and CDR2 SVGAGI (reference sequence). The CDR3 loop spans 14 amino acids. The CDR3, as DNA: TGTGCCACCGGAGTTTTCGGTCCCCACAATGAGCAGTACTTC. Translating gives CATGVFGPHNEQYF.

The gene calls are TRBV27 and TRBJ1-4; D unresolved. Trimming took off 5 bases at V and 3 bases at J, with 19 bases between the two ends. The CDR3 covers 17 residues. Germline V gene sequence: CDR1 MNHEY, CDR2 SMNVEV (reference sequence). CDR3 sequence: CASSPSGFPVANEKLFF. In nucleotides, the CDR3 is TGTGCCAGCAGTCCCTCGGGATTCCCAGTAGCTAATGAAAAACTGTTTTTT. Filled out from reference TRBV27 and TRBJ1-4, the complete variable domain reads EAQVTQNPRYLITVTGKKLTVTCSQNMNHEYMSWYRQDPGLGLRQIYYSMNVEVTDKGDVPEGYKVSRKEKRNFPLILESPSPNQTSLYFCASSPSGFPVANEKLFFGSGTQLSVL.

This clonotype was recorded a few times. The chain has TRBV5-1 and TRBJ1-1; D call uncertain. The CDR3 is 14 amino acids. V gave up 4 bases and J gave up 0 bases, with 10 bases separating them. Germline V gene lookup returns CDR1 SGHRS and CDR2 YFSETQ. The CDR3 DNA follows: TGCGCCAGCAGCCCGCGAAACTTGAACACTGAAGCTTTCTTT. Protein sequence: CASSPRNLNTEAFF.

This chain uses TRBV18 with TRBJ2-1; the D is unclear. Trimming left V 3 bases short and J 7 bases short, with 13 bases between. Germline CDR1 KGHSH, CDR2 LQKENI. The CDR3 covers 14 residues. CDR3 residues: CASSPTRPVNEQFF. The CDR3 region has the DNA TGTGCCAGCTCACCTACCCGCCCTGTTAATGAGCAGTTCTTC.

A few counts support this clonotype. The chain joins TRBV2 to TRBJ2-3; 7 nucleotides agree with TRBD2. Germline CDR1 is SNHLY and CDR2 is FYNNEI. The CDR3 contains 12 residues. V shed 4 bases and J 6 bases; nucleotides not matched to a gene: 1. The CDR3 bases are TGTGCCAGCAGTGCGGGGGGTGATACGCAGTATTTT. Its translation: CASSAGGDTQYF.

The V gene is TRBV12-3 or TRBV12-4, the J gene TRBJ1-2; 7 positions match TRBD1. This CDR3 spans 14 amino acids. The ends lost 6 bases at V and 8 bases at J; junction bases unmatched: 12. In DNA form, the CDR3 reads TGTGCCAGCAGGAAGGACAGGACCGTTGGCGGCTACACCTTC. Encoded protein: CASRKDRTVGGYTF.